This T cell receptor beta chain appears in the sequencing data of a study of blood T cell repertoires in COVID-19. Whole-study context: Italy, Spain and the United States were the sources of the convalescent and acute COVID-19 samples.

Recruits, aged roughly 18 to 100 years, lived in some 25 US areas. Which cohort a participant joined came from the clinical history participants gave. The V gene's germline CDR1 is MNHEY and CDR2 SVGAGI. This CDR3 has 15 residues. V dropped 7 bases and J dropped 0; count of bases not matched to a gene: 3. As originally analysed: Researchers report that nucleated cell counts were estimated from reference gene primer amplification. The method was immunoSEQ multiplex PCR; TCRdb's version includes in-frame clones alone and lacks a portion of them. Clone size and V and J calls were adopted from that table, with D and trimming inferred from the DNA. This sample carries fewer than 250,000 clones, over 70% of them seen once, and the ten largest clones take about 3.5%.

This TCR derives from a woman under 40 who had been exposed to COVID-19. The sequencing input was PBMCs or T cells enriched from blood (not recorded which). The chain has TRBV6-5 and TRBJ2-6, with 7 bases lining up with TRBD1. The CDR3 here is CASITGASGANVLTF. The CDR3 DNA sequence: TGTGCCAGCATTACAGGGGCCTCTGGGGCCAACGTCCTGACTTTC.